A selection of T cell receptor beta chains follows, all from one sample in a study of shared clonotypes between healthy human individuals. Clones were sequenced by immunoSEQ multiplex PCR, and TCRdb holds only the in-frame ones, with some missing. The repertoire has fewer than 3 million clones, roughly 90% of them found once; the top ten carry roughly 0.34%. The sample taken for sequencing was naive CD4+ T cells from PBMCs. The receptors derive from a man younger than 35 in good health. Some clones in this sample may be carry-over from other donors' samples. CDR3s include the opening cysteine and the closing phenylalanine or tryptophan. Fields, in order: J gene, D gene, V gene, CDR3 length, clone size, CDR3 protein, CDR3 DNA. The D gene is left open where the match is weak. Size tells how often a clone was seen (once, few, many) or the class of an expanded clone, and some rows leave it out.

TRBJ2-5 | - | TRBV15 | 14 | - | CATSRADREETQYF | TGTGCCACCAGCAGAGCGGACAGAGAAGAGACCCAGTACTTC
TRBJ2-1 | TRBD2 | TRBV5-1 | 15 | once | CASSFGTSGTNEQFF | TGCGCCAGCAGCTTCGGGACTAGCGGGACGAATGAGCAGTTCTTC
TRBJ1-1 | - | TRBV19 | 16 | few | CASSMEGLLINTEAFF | TGTGCCAGTAGTATGGAGGGGCTTTTAATCAACACTGAAGCTTTCTTT
TRBJ2-7 | - | TRBV27 | 15 | - | CASSLFGREPYEQYF | TGTGCCAGCAGTTTATTTGGGCGGGAACCCTACGAGCAGTACTTC
TRBJ1-1 | - | TRBV11-3 | 17 | - | CASNVYLRWGGNTEAFF | TGTGCCAGCAACGTATACTTAAGGTGGGGTGGGAATACTGAAGCTTTCTTT
TRBJ2-7 | TRBD1 | TRBV6-1 | 15 | few | CASSELGQGWYEQYF | TGTGCCAGCAGTGAATTGGGACAGGGGTGGTACGAGCAGTACTTC
TRBJ1-1 | TRBD1 | TRBV5-1 | 16 | - | CASSAGQGAGNTEAFF | TGCGCCAGCAGCGCGGGACAGGGGGCCGGGAACACTGAAGCTTTCTTT
TRBJ2-3 | - | TRBV6-5 | 13 | once | CASCPASTDTQYF | TGTGCCAGCTGTCCCGCGAGCACAGATACGCAGTATTTT
TRBJ1-1 | - | TRBV5-6 | 15 | - | CASSWGRRVNTEAFF | TGTGCCAGCAGCTGGGGACGGAGGGTGAACACTGAAGCTTTCTTT
TRBJ2-7 | TRBD2 | TRBV10-3 | 17 | - | CAISPYPLDGGFYEQYF | TGTGCCATCAGCCCGTACCCTCTCGACGGGGGGTTCTACGAGCAGTACTTC
TRBJ1-2 | TRBD1 | TRBV9 | 15 | - | CASGTEKDRVYGYTF | TGTGCCAGCGGGACCGAGAAGGACAGGGTCTATGGCTACACCTTC
TRBJ1-5 | - | TRBV11-2 | 14 | - | CASSRSNGGQPQHF | TGTGCCAGCAGCCGGAGCAACGGGGGTCAGCCCCAGCATTTT
TRBJ2-7 | - | TRBV6-5 | 13 | - | CASSYQGGGEQYF | TGTGCCAGCAGTTATCAGGGTGGGGGCGAGCAGTACTTC
TRBJ1-4 | - | TRBV4-1 | 15 | - | CASSQPGAGSEKLFF | TGCGCCAGCAGCCAACCTGGGGCGGGGAGTGAAAAACTGTTTTTT
TRBJ2-5 | TRBD2 | TRBV25-1 | 16 | - | CASSPGSGRGWETQYF | TGTGCCAGCTCTCCGGGGAGCGGGAGGGGGTGGGAGACCCAGTACTTC
TRBJ1-1 | - | TRBV29-1 | 11 | few | CSVEKNTEAFF | TGCAGCGTTGAAAAAAACACTGAAGCTTTCTTT
TRBJ1-2 | - | TRBV1 | 18 | - | CTSSQERDSLTRDYGYTF | TGCACCAGCAGCCAGGAGCGGGACAGCCTTACACGGGACTATGGCTACACCTTC
TRBJ2-7 | TRBD2 | TRBV4-2 | 22 | - | CASSPPGLAGGLKRGDSYEQYF | TGTGCCAGCAGCCCCCCCGGACTAGCGGGAGGGCTCAAAAGGGGTGACTCCTACGAGCAGTACTTC
TRBJ2-2 | TRBD1 | TRBV19 | 18 | - | CASWENPGGNVNTGELFF | TGTGCCAGTTGGGAAAACCCAGGGGGCAATGTGAACACCGGGGAGCTGTTTTTT
TRBJ1-3 | - | TRBV7-9 | 14 | - | CASSLRGSGNTIYF | TGTGCCAGCAGCCTCAGGGGTTCTGGAAACACCATATATTTT
TRBJ2-3 | - | TRBV5-4 | 14 | - | CASSVRSWEDTQYF | TGTGCCAGCAGCGTTAGGTCATGGGAAGATACGCAGTATTTT
TRBJ1-1 | TRBD1 | TRBV5-4 | 11 | - | CASSSGGLAFF | TGTGCCAGCAGCTCAGGGGGCCTCGCTTTCTTT
TRBJ2-3 | TRBD2 | TRBV5-4 | 16 | - | CASSLRAGVGGDTQYF | TGTGCCAGCAGCTTGCGAGCGGGAGTGGGAGGGGATACGCAGTATTTT
TRBJ2-7 | - | TRBV7-9 | 15 | - | CASSLGTGSSYEQYF | TGTGCCAGCAGCTTAGGTACGGGGAGCTCCTACGAGCAGTACTTC
TRBJ2-2 | - | TRBV5-6 | 14 | - | CASSATTNTGELFF | TGTGCCAGCAGCGCGACGACTAACACCGGGGAGCTGTTTTTT
TRBJ2-5 | TRBD2 | TRBV5-1 | 14 | - | CASREAGSQETQYF | TGCGCCAGCAGGGAAGCGGGGAGCCAAGAGACCCAGTACTTC
TRBJ2-7 | TRBD1 | TRBV2 | 11 | - | CASDRDYEQYF | TGTGCCAGCGACAGGGATTACGAGCAGTACTTC
TRBJ1-1 | - | TRBV28 | 14 | - | CASSPRVGDTEAFF | TGTGCCAGCAGTCCCAGGGTGGGGGACACTGAAGCTTTCTTT
TRBJ1-1 | - | TRBV5-5 | 15 | - | CASTSRQGFDTEAFF | TGTGCCAGCACCTCACGCCAGGGTTTTGACACTGAAGCTTTCTTT
TRBJ2-5 | - | TRBV18 | 13 | - | CASSPGIGETQYF | TGTGCCAGCTCACCAGGTATCGGAGAGACCCAGTACTTC
TRBJ2-5 | - | TRBV30 | 15 | - | CAWSAGRLSQETQYF | TGTGCCTGGAGTGCCGGACGGCTAAGCCAGGAGACCCAGTACTTC
TRBJ2-5 | - | TRBV5-1 | 11 | - | CASSDQETQYF | TGCGCCAGCAGCGATCAAGAGACCCAGTACTTC
TRBJ2-1 | - | TRBV7-2 | 15 | - | CASIRNRVFYNEQFF | TGTGCCAGCATCCGCAATCGGGTATTCTACAATGAGCAGTTCTTC
TRBJ2-3 | - | TRBV7-9 | 15 | - | CASSLIAVRTDTQYF | TGTGCCAGCAGCCTAATCGCTGTGCGAACGGATACGCAGTATTTT
TRBJ2-7 | - | TRBV15 | 13 | - | CATSRDLREEQYF | TGTGCCACCAGCAGAGATCTGAGGGAGGAGCAGTACTTC
TRBJ1-1 | - | TRBV27 | 13 | - | CASRDRMNTEAFF | TGTGCCAGCAGGGACAGAATGAACACTGAAGCTTTCTTT
TRBJ1-3 | - | TRBV5-1 | 13 | - | CASSGITGNTIYF | TGCGCCAGCAGCGGGATAACTGGAAACACCATATATTTT
TRBJ2-7 | - | TRBV29-1 | 12 | - | CSVSQGPYEQYF | TGCAGCGTTTCGCAGGGCCCCTACGAGCAGTACTTC
TRBJ1-1 | - | TRBV5-1 | 15 | - | CASSDGHTKNTEAFF | TGCGCCAGCAGCGACGGACACACAAAGAACACTGAAGCTTTCTTT
TRBJ1-1 | - | TRBV19 | 14 | - | CASSILSGSTEAFF | TGTGCCAGTAGTATATTATCAGGGAGCACTGAAGCTTTCTTT
TRBJ2-1 | - | TRBV5-1 | 14 | - | CASSLGPQWDEQFF | TGCGCCAGCAGCTTGGGTCCTCAGTGGGATGAGCAGTTCTTC
TRBJ2-7 | - | TRBV7-8 | 14 | - | CASSPPGTPFEQYF | TGTGCCAGCAGCCCCCCCGGGACACCCTTCGAGCAGTACTTC
TRBJ1-1 | - | TRBV5-1 | 12 | - | CASSPSGSQAFF | TGCGCCAGCAGCCCGAGTGGGAGTCAAGCTTTCTTT
TRBJ1-3 | - | TRBV28 | 18 | - | CASSFGRRGGNPGNTIYF | TGTGCCAGCAGTTTTGGTCGTAGGGGGGGGAACCCTGGAAACACCATATATTTT
TRBJ1-2 | - | TRBV19 | 16 | - | CASSIVTGPGRYGYTF | TGTGCCAGTAGTATCGTAACCGGGCCTGGGAGATATGGCTACACCTTC
TRBJ2-3 | TRBD2 | TRBV7-2 | 15 | - | CASSFTSGATDTQYF | TGTGCCAGCAGCTTCACTAGCGGGGCCACAGATACGCAGTATTTT
TRBJ2-1 | - | TRBV6-6 | 16 | - | CASSLGRGSSYNEQFF | TGTGCCAGCAGTTTAGGAAGGGGGAGCTCCTACAATGAGCAGTTCTTC
TRBJ1-2 | TRBD1 | TRBV29-1 | 15 | - | CSVAGRDRPNYGYTF | TGCAGCGTCGCCGGTAGGGACAGACCGAACTATGGCTACACCTTC
TRBJ2-7 | - | TRBV2 | 10 | few | CASLLTEQYF | TGTGCCAGTCTCCTTACCGAGCAGTACTTC